This T cell receptor (beta chain) was recorded in a study of blood T cell repertoires in COVID-19 (dated by TCRdb to 2018 to 2020). For the wider study: Samples from collaborators originated in the United States, Italy and Spain and spanned both the acute and convalescent phases of COVID-19. A de-identified subject ID, COVID-19 status, age in years and sex were almost always included in the sample metadata. HLA class I and class II types, where available, came from metadata supplied by the sample provider rather than from assay-based typing. Deeply sampled blood TCRbeta repertoires from subjects exposed to, actively infected with, or recovered from COVID-19 were included in the dataset. The material from the prospective study consisted of cDNA or gDNA derived from T cells, B-cell-depleted T cells, or PBMCs. The repertoires were released in a freely available public database intended as a resource for research on the immune response to SARS-CoV-2. Samples came from the ongoing ImmuneRACE study (first 160 participants) plus 1,254 subjects from 6 global collaborators.

TCRbeta CDR3 regions were amplified from genomic DNA by means of the immunoSEQ Assay, a bias-controlled multiplex PCR. The study's own analysis went as follows. Nucleated cell counts per sample were estimated from amplification of reference gene primers within the assay. To quantify the absolute abundance of each unique TCRbeta CDR3 rearrangement, sequence reads were collapsed and filtered. For each sample, productive Simpson clonality was calculated as the square root of Simpson's diversity index over productive rearrangements. TCRdb carries this immuneACCESS record with in-frame sequences only. Its versions omit some clonotypes, under half of them owing to an unresolved V gene in the studies checked, with the rest unexplained. From that table come the V and J calls and clone size; the DNA was used to work out D and trimming. The table for this sample lists some 110,000 clones; about 83% of them were counted only once. The top ten clonotypes cover approximately 3.6% of the sample.

Enrolling through a virtual design, the prospective study's participants ranged in age from roughly 18 to 90 years and lived across roughly 23 United States geographic areas. Cohort assignment in the prospective study relied on participant-reported clinical history from a screening survey and a study questionnaire. Recovered participants in ImmuneRACE Cohort 3 were defined by two consecutive negative NP/OP PCR tests, clearance by a healthcare professional, or resolution of symptoms. In the prospective study, whole blood, serum and a nasopharyngeal or oropharyngeal swab were collected from each participant by mobile phlebotomists. Prospective study participants could optionally give additional blood draws and questionnaires over an approximately two-month period. Prospective study blood samples were shipped either frozen or at room temperature before DNA extraction. As concerns this clone: The antigen this receptor binds is unknown. Base quality data are lacking; no much larger clone is found one base away.

Results and caveats for the whole study, not just this receptor: The quantity of clinical and demographic metadata differed by source and by participant and was supplied without curation.

The CDR3, cysteine through phenylalanine, is 16 amino acids long. This entry keeps only the CDR3 DNA: 48 bases, framed from base 1. The sequenced material came from PBMCs or T cells enriched from blood (not recorded which). This chain is built from TRBV21-1 and TRBJ1-3; TRBD1 was called by the table and not checked on the DNA. TRBV21-1 is marked as a pseudogene. The TCR originated in a woman aged 25 to 39 who had recovered from COVID-19. The CDR3 loop reads CASSKDRDRNGNTIYF. Here is the DNA: TGTGCCAGCAGCAAAGACCGGGACAGAAATGGAAACACCATATATTTT.